Following are 21 T cell receptor beta chains from one sample sequenced in a study of CD8+CD57+ T cells in acquired aplastic anemia. Both TCR beta VDJ combination and CDR3 sequence profiling were carried out. Genomic DNA was the template for this profiling. Each CDR3 protein is one row after TCRdb ran MiXCR on the reads. The table lists about 160,000 distinct CDR3 sequences, 40% to 55% of them singletons, with roughly 3.5% in the top ten. Patients picked for sequencing had shown CD8+CD57+ cell expansion detected by flow cytometry. The sample was sorted CD4+, CD8+, or CD8+CD57+ T cells (not recorded which) from PBMCs. Receptors were obtained from a human donor with aplastic anemia.

The genes are TRBV7-8 and TRBJ1-1; possible D gene TRBD1, 5 bases. There are 16 residues in the CDR3. Germline V gene sequence: CDR1 SGHVS, CDR2 FQNEAQ. Deletions cut 5 bases from V and 1 base from J, with 17 bases between. CDR3 protein: CASSHARDEKNTEAFF. CDR3 bases: TGTGCCAGCAGCCACGCACGGGACGAGAAGAACACTGAAGCTTTCTTT. Combining the CDR3 with reference TRBV7-8 and TRBJ1-1 gives the whole variable domain GAGVSQSPRYKVAKRGQDVALRCDPISGHVSLFWYQQALGQGPEFLTYFQNEAQLDKSGLPSDRFFAERPEGSVSTLKIQRTQQEDSAVYLCASSHARDEKNTEAFFGQGTRLTVV.

The CDR3 nucleotides read TGCAGCGTTGGAGGGACAGGGTATGGCTACACCTTC. Its translation: CSVGGTGYGYTF. The chain recombines TRBV29-1 with TRBJ1-2; TRBD1 agrees at 9 bases. Germline V gene lookup returns CDR1 SQVTM and CDR2 ANQGSEA. The V and J ends lost 4 bases and 5 bases, in that order; junction bases with no gene match: 2. The CDR3 has 12 residues. Full variable domain (missing parts from reference TRBV29-1 and TRBJ1-2): SAVISQKPSRDICQRGTSLTIQCQVDSQVTMMFWYRQQPGQSLTLIATANQGSEATYESGFVIDKFPISRPNLTFSTLTVSNMSPEDSSIYLCSVGGTGYGYTFGSGTRLTVV.

This clonotype was seen many times. The chain recombines TRBV6-1 with TRBJ1-2, with a weak D call TRBD1 (6 bases). The V end was cut by 4 bases, the J end by 4 bases, with 16 bases between. The CDR3 has 15 amino acids. CDR1 and CDR2 (germline): MNHNS, SASEGT. The CDR3 loop reads CASSGQGGIPYGYTF. DNA for the CDR3: TGTGCCAGCAGTGGCCAAGGGGGGATCCCCTATGGCTACACCTTC.

Worth noting for this clonotype: An end of the junction does not agree with germline; a read error may underlie this. V and J are TRBV7-2 and TRBJ1-4; D is perhaps TRBD1 (6 bases). Germline lookup yields CDR1 SGHTA and CDR2 FQGNSA. CDR3 size: 15 residues. CDR3 amino acids: CASSLGTGRNEELFF. CDR3 bases: TGTGCCAGCAGCTTAGGTACAGGGAGGAATGAAGAACTGTTTTTT.

This clonotype was seen just once. The chain employs TRBV20-1 and TRBJ2-5; tentative D call: TRBD1 (9 bases). V lost 6 bases and J 5 bases, leaving 22 bases between the germline ends. The germline V gene has CDR1 DFQATT and CDR2 SNEGSKA (reference sequence). This CDR3 has 15 amino acids. DNA of the CDR3: TGCAGTGCCAGCGGTACAGGGGGCGGGGGGGAGACCCAGTACTTC. Protein: CSASGTGGGGETQYF.

In this sample, this clonotype turned up many times. The J gene is TRBJ2-3, the V gene TRBV6-6; D not resolved. Looked up from germline, CDR1 is MNHNY and CDR2 is SVGAGI (reference sequence). The CDR3 length is 12 residues. Trimming took 4 bases from V and 2 from J, leaving 4 bases between them. CDR3 loop: CASSSNTDTQYF. Here the CDR3 DNA reads TGTGCCAGCAGTTCAAACACAGATACGCAGTATTTT.

This clonotype occurred many times. The J gene is TRBJ2-1, the V gene TRBV9, with D possibly TRBD2 on 5 matching bases. This CDR3 is 15 amino acids long. Germline CDR1 SGDLS, CDR2 YYNGEE. V was trimmed by 5 bases and J by 4 bases, leaving 16 bases between them. CDR3 sequence: CASSRSDGIYNEQFF. The CDR3 DNA is TGTGCCAGCAGTCGGAGTGACGGGATTTACAATGAGCAGTTCTTC.

This clonotype has just a few counts. Given a much more abundant clone one base away, this may be a read error. The DNA is omitted, as the CDR3 cannot be located on it reliably, and the CDR3 follows TCRdb's listing. V usage is TRBV20-1 and J usage is TRBJ2-7; the D call TRBD1 from the table was never checked on the DNA. From its first to its last residue, the CDR3 has 13 amino acids. Germline CDR1 is DFQATT and CDR2 is SNEGSKA (reference sequence). CDR3 residues: CSAFGAGTYEQYF.

The genes are TRBV9 and TRBJ1-2; the match to TRBD1 covers 11 bases. The length of the CDR3 is 14 residues. V was clipped by 4 bases and J by 7 bases; unmatched bases: 6. Germline CDR1 and CDR2: SGDLS and YYNGEE. CDR3 nucleotide sequence: TGTGCCAGCAGCACCGGACAGGGGGCTCGTGGCTACACCTTC. Translated, it gives CASSTGQGARGYTF.

The chain has TRBV7-9 and TRBJ1-5; D may be TRBD1 (5 bases). The CDR3 totals 14 residues. Germline CDR1 and CDR2: SEHNR and FQNEAQ (reference sequence). Trimming took 2 bases from V and 2 from J, leaving 7 bases between them. CDR3 in amino acids: CASSLSQGNQPQHF. The CDR3 DNA is TGTGCCAGCAGCTTATCACAGGGCAATCAGCCCCAGCATTTT.

The chain combines TRBV7-8 with TRBJ2-7; TRBD2 might be the D (7 bases). CDR1 is SGHVS, CDR2 FQNEAQ, per germline. V was cut by 5 bases and J by 12 bases, with 20 bases left in between. This CDR3 is built from 13 residues. The chain's CDR3 is CASSRTSQGGWYF. Written as DNA, the CDR3 is TGTGCCAGCAGCCGCACCTCACAGGGAGGGTGGTACTTC. The full variable domain, its missing parts supplied by reference TRBV7-8 and TRBJ2-7, is GAGVSQSPRYKVAKRGQDVALRCDPISGHVSLFWYQQALGQGPEFLTYFQNEAQLDKSGLPSDRFFAERPEGSVSTLKIQRTQQEDSAVYLCASSRTSQGGWYFGPGTRLTVT.

This clonotype was seen ten or more times. The chain couples TRBV12-3 or TRBV12-4 to TRBJ1-4; D may be TRBD1 (6 bases). This CDR3 has 13 amino acids. V dropped 6 bases and J dropped 10 bases, with 15 bases sitting between them. CDR3 region: CASSPGGAIKLFF. The CDR3 bases are TGTGCCAGCAGCCCGGGGGGGGCCATAAAACTGTTTTTT.

This chain joins TRBV7-6 and TRBJ2-7; TRBD1 matches at 8 bases. The CDR3 runs 14 residues. Germline V gene lookup returns CDR1 SGHVS and CDR2 FNYEAQ. The V segment lost 4 bases and the J segment 9 bases; nucleotides outside the gene matches: 11. The CDR3, as DNA: TGTGCCAGCAGCTGGACAGGGCCGCAGAAGGGGCAGTACTTC. It translates to CASSWTGPQKGQYF.

The rearrangement links TRBV7-2 to TRBJ2-7; D gene ambiguous. There are 12 residues in the CDR3. CDR1 is SGHTA, CDR2 FQGNSA, per germline. Trimming took off 1 base at V and 7 bases at J, with 8 bases between the two ends. CDR3 in amino acids: CASSLELAEQYF. The CDR3, as DNA: TGTGCCAGCAGCTTAGAGTTGGCTGAGCAGTACTTC.

This clonotype has just a few counts. This chain connects TRBV15 to TRBJ1-2; perhaps TRBD1 as D (6 bases). Trimming removed 0 bases at V and 4 bases at J, with 15 bases between. This CDR3 is built from 16 residues. The germline gives CDR1 LNHNV, CDR2 YYDKDF (reference sequence). Here the CDR3 reads CATSREREAGVYGYTF. CDR3 sequence (DNA): TGTGCCACCAGCAGAGAAAGGGAGGCAGGGGTCTATGGCTACACCTTC.

The chain couples TRBV29-1 to TRBJ1-2; 9 bases are a match to TRBD1. V trimming: 7 bases; J trimming: 8 bases; junction bases outside the gene matches: 8. The CDR3 runs 12 residues. Germline V lookup: CDR1 SQVTM, CDR2 ANQGSEA. CDR3 amino acids: CSDYGQGRGYTF. In DNA form, the CDR3 reads TGCAGCGATTACGGACAGGGGCGAGGCTACACCTTC.

The chain employs TRBV4-2 and TRBJ2-7; a possible D gene is TRBD1 (6 bases). The CDR3 has 13 amino acids. V was pared by 2 bases and J by 8 bases, with 13 bases between. In germline, CDR1 is LGHNA, CDR2 YNFKEQ. CDR3 amino acids: CASSQNRDLKQYF. In DNA, the CDR3 is TGTGCCAGCAGCCAAAACAGGGATCTCAAGCAGTACTTC.

Concerning this clonotype itself: The final CDR3 position lacks the conserved phenylalanine or tryptophan, pointing to a likely read error. J is TRBJ2-1 and V is TRBV11-1, with unresolved D. The CDR3 runs 14 residues. The germline CDR1 and CDR2 sequences are SGHAT and FQDESV (reference sequence). The germline V and J ends were trimmed by 7 bases and 0 bases, with 10 bases remaining between them. CDR3 sequence reads: CASMGLSSYNEQFL. Written as DNA, the CDR3 is TGTGCCAGCATGGGCCTTAGCTCCTACAATGAGCAGTTCCTC.

This clonotype was seen many times. The J gene is TRBJ1-5, the V gene TRBV19, with 8 nucleotides matching TRBD1. V lost 3 bases and J lost 0; bases outside the gene matches: 10. CDR1 and CDR2 (germline): LNHDA, SQIVND (reference sequence). The length of the CDR3 is 18 residues. The CDR3 is CASSIGQGATYSNQPQHF. The CDR3 DNA is TGTGCCAGTAGTATCGGGCAGGGGGCCACATATAGCAATCAGCCCCAGCATTTT.

This clonotype was counted ten times or more. V gene TRBV7-2 combines with J gene TRBJ2-5, with a tentative D call TRBD1 (6 bases). The CDR3 extends over 14 amino acids. Germline CDR1 is SGHTA and CDR2 is FQGNSA. V was trimmed by 4 bases and J by 3 bases, leaving 12 bases between them. The CDR3 DNA sequence: TGTGCCAGCAGCTACAACCGGGACAAAGAGACCCAGTACTTC. Protein product: CASSYNRDKETQYF.

This clonotype was recorded many times. CDR3 protein: CASSSHSRGGYTF. The CDR3 DNA sequence: TGTGCCAGCAGTTCCCACAGTCGGGGAGGCTACACCTTC. The chain uses TRBV27 and TRBJ1-2; D not resolved. The CDR3 contains 13 residues. Germline values: CDR1 MNHEY, CDR2 SMNVEV (reference sequence). The V and J ends lost 4 bases and 8 bases respectively, with 14 bases between them.